This TCR beta chain was found in a study of spatial heterogeneity in lung cancer. Looking at the study overall: Any follow-up PBMC samples that were available went on to be sequenced, and the median time to follow-up was roughly 2 years after resection.

In its sample, this clonotype was seen many times. Via MiXCR, TCRdb re-called the 5' RACE reads, giving one row per CDR3 protein. In the table there are 30,000 to 35,000 distinct CDR3 sequences, more than 9% of which are singletons. CDR3 length: 12 amino acids. In germline, CDR1 is SGHDN, CDR2 FVKESK. Trimming removed 2 bases from V and 6 bases from J, with 7 bases in between. As to time point: blood at routine non-recurrence follow-up after resection. The material was PBMCs, obtained at follow-up. V and J are TRBV14 and TRBJ1-1; D is perhaps TRBD1 (6 bases). The sequence was collected from a female donor with early-stage non-small cell lung cancer. The DNA of the CDR3 is TGTGCCAGCAGCCAAACAGGGCCTGAAGCTTTCTTT. Translating it yields CASSQTGPEAFF. Full variable domain (missing parts from reference TRBV14 and TRBJ1-1): EAGVTQFPSHSVIEKGQTVTLRCDPISGHDNLYWYRRVMGKEIKFLLHFVKESKQDESGMPNNRFLAERTGGTYSTLKVQPAELEDSGVYFCASSQTGPEAFFGQGTRLTVV.